This T cell receptor (beta chain) was profiled in a study of blood T cell repertoires in COVID-19. The germline V gene encodes CDR1 SEHNR and CDR2 FQNEAQ (reference sequence). V was clipped by 1 base and J by 4 bases, with 10 bases between them. The CDR3 contains 15 residues. Only in-frame clones appear in the TCRdb table, and some are missing; sequencing was by immunoSEQ multiplex PCR. The data show 88,000 or so clones, about 88% seen once. This clonotype was obtained from a man aged 60-69 years with acute or convalescent COVID-19. The chain recombines TRBV7-9 with TRBJ1-4; D gene unclear. The specimen sequenced was peripheral blood. CDR3 sequence (DNA): TGTGCCAGCAGCTTAGACCCGGGAAGTAATGAAAAACTGTTTTTT. This gives the protein CASSLDPGSNEKLFF. Full variable domain (missing parts from reference TRBV7-9 and TRBJ1-4): DTGVSQNPRHKITKRGQNVTFRCDPISEHNRLYWYRQTLGQGPEFLTYFQNEAQLEKSRLLSDRFSAERPKGSFSTLEIQRTEQGDSAMYLCASSLDPGSNEKLFFGSGTQLSVL.